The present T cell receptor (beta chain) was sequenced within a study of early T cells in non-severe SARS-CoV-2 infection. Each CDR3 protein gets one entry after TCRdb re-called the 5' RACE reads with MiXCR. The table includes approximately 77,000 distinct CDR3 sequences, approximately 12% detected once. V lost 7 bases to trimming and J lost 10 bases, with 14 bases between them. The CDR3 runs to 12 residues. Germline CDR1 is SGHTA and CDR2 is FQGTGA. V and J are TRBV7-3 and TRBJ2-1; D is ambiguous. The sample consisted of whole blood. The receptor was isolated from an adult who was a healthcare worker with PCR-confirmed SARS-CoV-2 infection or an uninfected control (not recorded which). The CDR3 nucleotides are TGTGCCAGCACCCGCGCAACATACGAGCAGTTCTTC. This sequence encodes CASTRATYEQFF.